The 22 T cell receptor beta chains listed next were all sequenced from one sample in a study of control samples from healthy donors and cancer patients. Profiled with immunoSEQ multiplex PCR; TCRdb holds only in-frame clones, not every one. The sample holds around 130,000 clones, roughly 90% seen once. The sequencing sample was made of blood. These receptor sequences come from a man in his forties or fifties in good health.

The chain combines TRBV4-1 with TRBJ2-2; 7 bases are shared with TRBD1. Germline V CDR1 and CDR2: MGHRA, YSYEKL. CDR3 size: 14 residues. Unmatched junction bases numbered 2, after V lost 6 bases and J lost 1 base. The chain's CDR3 is CASRGTENTGELFF. The CDR3 nucleotides are TGCGCCAGCAGGGGGACAGAGAACACCGGGGAGCTGTTTTTT.

The count of this clone is one. The chain employs TRBV10-3 and TRBJ2-5; D not resolved. V gave up 6 bases and J gave up 3 bases, with 8 bases separating them. Germline V gene data show CDR1 as ENHRY and CDR2 as SYGVKD. The CDR3 extends over 12 amino acids. CDR3 sequence: CAIRSMEETQYF. CDR3 DNA: TGTGCCATCAGGTCTATGGAAGAGACCCAGTACTTC.

The V and J genes are TRBV27 and TRBJ2-7, with 13 bases aligning to TRBD2. Germline CDR1 and CDR2: MNHEY and SMNVEV (reference sequence). After removal of 3 bases from V and 3 bases from J, the junction contained 8 bases not matched to a gene. The CDR3 has 17 residues. The CDR3 DNA is TGTGCCAGCAGTTTCTCGGGACTAGCGGGGTCACTCTACGAGCAGTACTTC. Translation gives CASSFSGLAGSLYEQYF.

The DNA of the CDR3 is TGTGCCAGCAGCTTCTTTCTTGTTCTCGCTGAAGCTTTCTTT. Its protein is CASSFFLVLAEAFF. The V call is TRBV11-2, the J call TRBJ1-1; D not resolved. The CDR3 spans 14 residues. Trimming pared 3 bases from V and 6 bases from J, leaving 14 bases between. From germline, CDR1 is SGHAT and CDR2 FQNNGV.

This sequence joins TRBV5-1 and TRBJ2-1; D not certain. The CDR3 covers 13 residues. V dropped 1 base and J dropped 9 bases, with 11 bases sitting between them. CDR1 SGHRS and CDR2 YFSETQ come from the germline V gene. This CDR3 is CASSLSPRREQFF. Here the CDR3 DNA reads TGCGCCAGCAGCTTGTCACCTCGCCGTGAGCAGTTCTTC.

The rearrangement joins TRBV10-2 to TRBJ2-1, with D maybe TRBD2 (7 bases). This CDR3 is 14 amino acids long. With 7 bases removed from V and 4 bases from J, the gap between germline ends came to 14 bases. CDR1 is WSHSY and CDR2 is SAAADI in the germline V gene. Here the CDR3 DNA reads TGCGCCAGCACCTACGGGGGGCTATACAATGAGCAGTTCTTC. The encoded protein is CASTYGGLYNEQFF.

DNA of the CDR3: TGTGCCAGCAGTTATGAAGGGGGCGCGCAGTTCTTC. This sequence encodes CASSYEGGAQFF. V and J are TRBV6-5 and TRBJ2-1, with 7 bases identical to TRBD1. The CDR3 has 12 amino acids. CDR1 is MNHEY and CDR2 is SVGAGI in the germline V gene. V shed 3 bases and J 12 bases; nucleotides not matched to a gene: 5.

The chain recombines TRBV19 with TRBJ1-1, with D maybe TRBD1 (5 bases). V lost 3 bases, J lost 0 bases, and 14 bases lay in between. Germline V gene data show CDR1 as LNHDA and CDR2 as SQIVND (reference sequence). The CDR3 is 16 residues long. DNA of the CDR3: TGTGCCAGTAGTATGTGGAGTGGGGGGGTGAACACTGAAGCTTTCTTT. It translates to CASSMWSGGVNTEAFF. The full variable domain, its missing parts supplied by reference TRBV19 and TRBJ1-1, is DGGITQSPKYLFRKEGQNVTLSCEQNLNHDAMYWYRQDPGQGLRLIYYSQIVNDFQKGDIAEGYSVSREKKESFPLTVTSAQKNPTAFYLCASSMWSGGVNTEAFFGQGTRLTVV.

The V gene is TRBV12-3 or TRBV12-4, the J gene TRBJ1-2; perhaps TRBD1 as D (5 bases). Trimming pared 6 bases from V and 4 bases from J, leaving 9 bases between. The CDR3 has 12 amino acids. The CDR3 loop reads CASRQGTYGYTF. CDR3 nucleotides: TGTGCCAGCAGGCAGGGAACCTATGGCTACACCTTC.

The chain links TRBV2 to TRBJ2-5; D remains ambiguous. Deletions cut 5 bases from V and 2 bases from J, with 9 bases between. Germline V CDR1 and CDR2: SNHLY, FYNNEI. This CDR3 is 13 amino acids long. The chain's CDR3 is CASSRIWQETQYF. The CDR3 DNA reads TGTGCCAGCAGTCGAATTTGGCAAGAGACCCAGTACTTC.

As for this clone: At one of its ends the junction is not consistent with the germline gene, which may arise from a read error. CDR3 DNA: TGCGCCAGCAGCCGGGACGGAGATCAGCCCCAGAATTTT. Encoded protein: CASSRDGDQPQNF. The rearrangement joins TRBV5-1 to TRBJ1-5, with D maybe TRBD1 (5 bases). The germline gives CDR1 SGHRS, CDR2 YFSETQ. This CDR3 region has 13 residues.

This clone has only one observation. The V call is TRBV19, the J call TRBJ1-5, with TRBD1 as a possible D gene (6 bases). The length of the CDR3 is 18 residues. Trimming removed 2 bases at V and 3 bases at J, with 20 bases between. CDR1 and CDR2 from the germline V gene are LNHDA and SQIVND (reference sequence). The CDR3 DNA reads as TGTGCCAGTAGTATAAAAGTACTACAGGGAATAAACAATCAGCCCCAGCATTTT. Amino acid sequence: CASSIKVLQGINNQPQHF.

The table lists this clone with many counts. CDR3 DNA: TGTGCCAGCAGCGCCCGGGACAATAATTCACCCCTCCACTTT. Translation gives CASSARDNNSPLHF. The chain combines TRBV11-2 with TRBJ1-6; TRBD1 is a possible D gene (6 bases). Germline loops: CDR1 SGHAT, CDR2 FQNNGV. The CDR3 runs 14 residues. The V end lost 5 bases, the J end lost 5 bases, and 10 bases lay between the germline ends.

The V gene is TRBV6-5, the J gene TRBJ2-1; no reliable D call. Trimming pared 0 bases from V and 4 bases from J, leaving 13 bases between. The length of the CDR3 is 16 residues. Germline V gene data show CDR1 as MNHEY and CDR2 as SVGAGI. CDR3 nucleotides: TGTGCCAGCAGTTACTCTGGGCTGGGGTCGTACAATGAGCAGTTCTTC. It specifies CASSYSGLGSYNEQFF.

This sequence joins TRBV10-3 and TRBJ1-2, with TRBD1 identical over 8 bases. This CDR3 has 14 residues. Germline V gene sequence: CDR1 ENHRY, CDR2 SYGVKD. The V segment lost 4 bases and the J segment 4 bases; nucleotides outside the gene matches: 5. DNA for the CDR3: TGTGCCATCAGTGCGGACAGGGAGGGCTATGGCTACACCTTC. Its protein product is CAISADREGYGYTF.

This clone has just a few counts. V gene TRBV28 combines with J gene TRBJ1-3, with D perhaps matching TRBD1 (5 bases). The V end lost 6 bases, the J end lost 1 base, and 16 bases lay between the germline ends. The germline V gene encodes CDR1 MDHEN and CDR2 SYDVKM. This CDR3 has 16 residues. As DNA, the CDR3 is TGTGCCAGCAGCCCCCCCCGGGGGTCTTCTGGAAACACCATATATTTT. Translating gives CASSPPRGSSGNTIYF. The full variable domain, rest sourced from reference TRBV28 and TRBJ1-3, is DVKVTQSSRYLVKRTGEKVFLECVQDMDHENMFWYRQDPGLGLRLIYFSYDVKMKEKGDIPEGYSVSREKKERFSLILESASTNQTSMYLCASSPPRGSSGNTIYFGEGSWLTVV.

The V and J genes are TRBV19 and TRBJ1-2; no reliable D call. V shed 4 bases and J shed 1 base, with 10 bases lying between them. The CDR3 contains 14 residues. Germline CDR1 reads LNHDA; CDR2 reads SQIVND (reference sequence). The CDR3 region is CASSNRGLNYGYTF. The CDR3 DNA follows: TGTGCCAGTAGTAACCGAGGGCTTAACTATGGCTACACCTTC.

The V call is TRBV7-2, the J call TRBJ2-3; no clear D gene. V was trimmed by 1 base and J by 0 bases, leaving 11 bases between them. Germline CDR1 is SGHTA and CDR2 is FQGNSA. The CDR3 covers 16 residues. CDR3 amino acids: CASSLGALSSTDTQYF. In DNA, the CDR3 is TGTGCCAGCAGCTTAGGGGCATTGAGCAGCACAGATACGCAGTATTTT.

This chain connects TRBV5-8 to TRBJ2-5; TRBD1 aligns across 8 bases. V gave up 3 bases and J gave up 3 bases; unmatched junction bases: 10. Germline V gene lookup returns CDR1 SGHTS and CDR2 YDEGEE. CDR3 length: 16 amino acids. CDR3 loop: CASSSPGTGIEETQYF. For the CDR3, the DNA is TGTGCCAGCAGCTCACCCGGGACAGGTATCGAAGAGACCCAGTACTTC. Complete variable domain (other parts from reference TRBV5-8 and TRBJ2-5): EAGVTQSPTHLIKTRGQQATLRCSPISGHTSVYWYQQALGLGLQFLLWYDEGEERNRGNFPPRFSGRQFPNYSSELNVNALELEDSALYLCASSSPGTGIEETQYFGPGTRLLVL.

The chain carries TRBV6-5 and TRBJ1-1, with 7 bases matching TRBD1. Germline V lookup: CDR1 MNHEY, CDR2 SVGAGI. The CDR3 has 15 amino acids. J lost 1 base, V lost 5 bases, and 7 bases had no gene match. The CDR3 sequence is CASSTPRGENTEAFF. CDR3 in DNA: TGTGCCAGCAGTACACCCAGGGGGGAGAACACTGAAGCTTTCTTT.

The chain has TRBV6-5 and TRBJ2-7; 12 nucleotides match TRBD2. CDR1 and CDR2 (germline): MNHEY, SVGAGI. Unmatched junction bases numbered 6, after V lost 4 bases and J lost 2 bases. This CDR3 is built from 16 residues. The CDR3 reads CASSFRTSGVAYEQYF. The CDR3 DNA reads as TGTGCCAGCAGTTTCCGGACTAGCGGGGTAGCCTACGAGCAGTACTTC.

The gene calls are TRBV30 and TRBJ1-1; 9 bases are shared with TRBD1. Per germline, CDR1 GTSNPN and CDR2 SVGIG (reference sequence). V was clipped by 5 bases and J by 9 bases; unmatched bases: 7. The CDR3 extends over 12 amino acids. The CDR3 DNA reads as TGTGCCTGGGGGACAGGGTGGCAACAAGCTTTCTTT. Encoded protein: CAWGTGWQQAFF.